This T cell receptor beta chain was identified during a study of blood T cell repertoires in COVID-19. Study background: Whether acute or convalescent, the COVID-19 samples came from the United States, Italy and Spain.

This clone appeared a few times. How the authors handled the data: Researchers report that nucleated cell counts were estimated from reference gene primer amplification. The table came from immunoSEQ multiplex PCR; TCRdb's copy has only in-frame clones and leaves some out. The V and J calls and the clone size are those of that table, but D and trimming were determined from the DNA. Found here are fewer than 80,000 clones, 80% to 95% of them singletons; the top ten hold 5.5% to 6.5%. Germline V CDR1 and CDR2: SEHNR, FQNEAQ (reference sequence). V shed 5 bases and J 0 bases; nucleotides not matched to a gene: 6. The CDR3 runs to 17 residues.

The receptor was derived from a human donor in a cohort sampled during active COVID-19. The V and J genes are TRBV7-9 and TRBJ2-7; TRBD2 matches at 14 bases. Sequences were obtained from peripheral blood. CDR3 sequence (DNA): TGTGCCAGCAGCCACCGGACTAGCGGGAGGTACTCCTACGAGCAGTACTTC. This gives the protein CASSHRTSGRYSYEQYF.